Presented here are 5 T cell receptor beta chains from one specimen sequenced in a study of a mutant IDH1 vaccine in newly diagnosed glioma. Time point described: baseline, week 1 (first vaccination visit). Treatment in this sample: pre-vaccination baseline after standard-of-care therapy. Clones were sequenced by immunoSEQ multiplex PCR, and TCRdb holds only the in-frame ones, with some missing. This table holds about 36,000 clones, about 78% found once. The source was PBMCs, collected from a glioma patient treated with radiotherapy, temozolomide or both. These receptors all come from a man in his forties with glioma. Some clones in this sample may be carry-over from other donors' samples.

The chain is built from TRBV4-1 and TRBJ1-1; no clear D. V shed 0 bases and J shed 6 bases, with 11 bases lying between them. From germline, CDR1 is MGHRA and CDR2 YSYEKL. The CDR3 has 14 amino acids. Here the CDR3 reads CASSQDAGDAEAFF. CDR3 nucleotides: TGCGCCAGCAGCCAAGATGCGGGAGATGCTGAAGCTTTCTTT.

The gene calls are TRBV2 and TRBJ2-7; TRBD1 might be the D (5 bases). V was shortened by 4 bases and J by 3 bases, with 10 bases between the two germline ends. The germline V gene encodes CDR1 SNHLY and CDR2 FYNNEI. The CDR3 runs to 13 residues. CDR3 nucleotides: TGTGCCAGCAGTGGGCAGGGCGGCTACGAGCAGTACTTC. It is translated as CASSGQGGYEQYF.

CDR3 bases: TGCGCCAGCAGGGGGGGGACTAGGGGCAATGAGCAGTTCTTC. Protein: CASRGGTRGNEQFF. The gene calls are TRBV5-1 and TRBJ2-1; TRBD2 aligns across 8 bases. The CDR3 totals 14 residues. Germline V gives CDR1 SGHRS, CDR2 YFSETQ. V shed 5 bases, J shed 6 bases, and the junction held 7 bases outside the gene matches.

The V call is TRBV10-3, the J call TRBJ2-7, with D perhaps TRBD1 or TRBD2 (5 bases each). Germline CDR1 ENHRY, CDR2 SYGVKD. Trimming took off 4 bases at V and 0 bases at J, with 13 bases between the two ends. This CDR3 is 15 amino acids long. This CDR3 is CAISAGPRSSYEQYF. In DNA form, the CDR3 reads TGTGCCATCAGTGCGGGACCGAGGAGCTCCTACGAGCAGTACTTC.

This clone came up a few times. This chain uses TRBV7-9 with TRBJ1-1, with TRBD1 as a possible D gene (6 bases). The CDR3 has 14 residues. Trimming took off 5 bases at V and 0 bases at J, with 10 bases between the two ends. Germline-derived CDR1 and CDR2 are SEHNR and FQNEAQ (reference sequence). CDR3 residues: CASSPQGLNTEAFF. The DNA of the CDR3 is TGTGCCAGCAGCCCACAGGGATTGAACACTGAAGCTTTCTTT.